This TCR beta chain was sequenced during a study of blood T cell repertoires in COVID-19. In the study overall: Acute and convalescent COVID-19 specimens originated in the United States, Italy and Spain. Nucleic acid was either cDNA or gDNA, and it came from T cells, B-cell-depleted T cells, or PBMCs.

Authors' processing steps: Nucleated cell counts were estimated from reference gene primer amplification. Method: immunoSEQ multiplex PCR; TCRdb's copy keeps in-frame clones and lacks some. V, J and clone size were drawn from that table, and D and trimming were deduced from the DNA. The sample consists of some 140,000 clones, about 90% of them appearing once. Sequencing was performed on peripheral blood. The receptor's source is a man aged 50 to 59 with acute or convalescent COVID-19.

CDR3 nucleotides: TGTGCCAGCTCACCACCGGACAGGGGGGATGGCTACACCTTC. This encodes CASSPPDRGDGYTF. The rearrangement joins TRBV18 to TRBJ1-2; 10 bases are a match to TRBD1. Per germline, CDR1 KGHSH and CDR2 LQKENI. The length of the CDR3 is 14 residues. Trimming cost V 0 bases and J 6 bases; bases outside gene matches: 1.